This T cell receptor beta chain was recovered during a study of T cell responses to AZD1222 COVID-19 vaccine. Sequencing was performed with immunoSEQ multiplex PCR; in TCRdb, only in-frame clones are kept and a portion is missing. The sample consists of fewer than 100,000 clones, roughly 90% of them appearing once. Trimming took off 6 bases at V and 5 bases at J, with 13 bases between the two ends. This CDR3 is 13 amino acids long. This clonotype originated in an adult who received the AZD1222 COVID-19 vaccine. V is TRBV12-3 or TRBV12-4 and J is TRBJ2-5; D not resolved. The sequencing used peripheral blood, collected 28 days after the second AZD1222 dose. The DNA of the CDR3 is TGTGCCAGCAGGCAACCCTCTGGGGAGACCCAGTACTTC. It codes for CASRQPSGETQYF.